This paragraph covers one TCR beta chain sequence. The germline CDR1 and CDR2 sequences are LNHDA and SQIVND (reference sequence). The trim removed 8 bases at V and 2 bases at J, leaving 3 bases unmatched. The CDR3 loop spans 13 amino acids. Libraries were prepared by immunoSEQ multiplex PCR; TCRdb keeps only in-frame clonotypes and omits some of them. Of under 100,000 clones listed, over 75% are singletons. The entry originates in a study of blood T cell repertoires in COVID-19. Study information: The cDNA or gDNA used as material had been derived from T cells, B-cell-depleted T cells, or PBMCs.

The rearrangement links TRBV19 to TRBJ2-7; 10 positions agree with TRBD1. Sequencing was done on a sample of peripheral blood. This clonotype was obtained from a woman aged 70-85 years with acute or convalescent COVID-19. In DNA form, the CDR3 reads TGTGCCAGTGGACAGGGGGGAACCTACGAGCAGTACTTC. This translates into CASGQGGTYEQYF.